This T cell receptor (beta chain) was sequenced in a study of blood T cell repertoires in COVID-19. For the study at large: Sample material is recorded as cDNA or gDNA derived from T cells, B-cell-depleted T cells, or PBMCs.

The CDR3 runs 17 residues. CDR1 is SGHNT, CDR2 YYREEE, per germline (reference sequence). The junction had 6 bases not matched to a gene; V was cut back by 0 bases and J by 6 bases. Generated by immunoSEQ multiplex PCR, the TCRdb table keeps only in-frame clones and is missing some. The data hold more than 150,000 clones, with about 80% observed a single time. The chain employs TRBV5-4 and TRBJ1-6; 10 bases fit TRBD1. The clonotype was recovered from a human donor in a cohort sampled during active COVID-19. The sequenced sample consisted of peripheral blood. The CDR3 coding sequence is TGTGCCAGCAGCTTGGTAGCGCGACAGGGGGCTAATTCACCCCTCCACTTT. Amino acids: CASSLVARQGANSPLHF.